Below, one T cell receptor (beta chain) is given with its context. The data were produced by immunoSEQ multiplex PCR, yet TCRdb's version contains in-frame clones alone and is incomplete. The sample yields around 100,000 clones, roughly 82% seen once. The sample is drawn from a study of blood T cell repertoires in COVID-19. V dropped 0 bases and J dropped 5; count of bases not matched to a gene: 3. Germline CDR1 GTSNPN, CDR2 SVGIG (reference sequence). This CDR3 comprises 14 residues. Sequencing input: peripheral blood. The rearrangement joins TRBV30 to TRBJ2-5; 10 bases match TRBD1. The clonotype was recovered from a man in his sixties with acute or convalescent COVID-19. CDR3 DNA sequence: TGTGCCTGGAGTGTGGGGACAGGGGACGAGACCCAGTACTTC. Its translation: CAWSVGTGDETQYF.